The T cell receptor (beta chain) described here comes from a study of cytomegalovirus exposure and HLA in healthy donors. The germline V gene has CDR1 MDHEN and CDR2 SYDVKM. The V gene end was trimmed by 8 bases and the J gene end by 1 base; junction bases not matched to a gene: 8. The CDR3 has 14 residues. Findings and caveats of the study: The study put 150 or so TCR beta chains on its list as cytomegalovirus-associated. Apart from CMV serostatus, no immune exposure information was available.

Of note for this clone: The antigen is unknown.

The primer mix had 60 Vbeta and 13 Jbeta primers. The data were produced by immunoSEQ multiplex PCR, yet TCRdb's version contains in-frame clones alone and is incomplete. The table has 85,000 to 110,000 clones, 66% seen once. The gene calls are TRBV28 and TRBJ2-7; 7 bases line up with TRBD2. Sequencing was done on a sample of PBMCs. This TCR was recovered from a woman aged 45-59 years in good health and CMV-seronegative. DNA of the CDR3: TGTGCCAGCGGCGCTAGCGGACCTTCCTACGAGCAGTACTTC. It is translated as CASGASGPSYEQYF.